This T cell receptor (beta chain) was identified during a study of PD-L1 blockade in urothelial cancer. This sample's time point: pretreatment peripheral blood. The CDR3 covers 15 residues. The germline V and J ends were trimmed by 2 bases and 3 bases, with 14 bases remaining between them. The germline V gene has CDR1 KGHSH and CDR2 LQKENI. Using immunoSEQ multiplex PCR, the repertoire was profiled, and TCRdb retains in-frame clones only, with some absent. Here the sample spans about 53,000 clones, around 88% being singletons. Sequenced material: PBMCs, taken around atezolizumab (anti-PD-L1) treatment. This TCR was sampled from a woman aged 55-70 years with urothelial cancer. This chain links TRBV18 with TRBJ2-7, with D maybe TRBD1 (5 bases). This chain's CDR3 is CASSPGQLGDYEQYF. The DNA of the CDR3 is TGTGCCAGCTCACCAGGTCAATTAGGGGACTACGAGCAGTACTTC. The variable domain in full, with the rest retrieved from reference TRBV18 and TRBJ2-7, is NAGVMQNPRHLVRRRGQEARLRCSPMKGHSHVYWYRQLPEEGLKFMVYLQKENIIDESGMPKERFSAEFPKEGPSILRIQQVVRGDSAAYFCASSPGQLGDYEQYFGPGTRLTVT.